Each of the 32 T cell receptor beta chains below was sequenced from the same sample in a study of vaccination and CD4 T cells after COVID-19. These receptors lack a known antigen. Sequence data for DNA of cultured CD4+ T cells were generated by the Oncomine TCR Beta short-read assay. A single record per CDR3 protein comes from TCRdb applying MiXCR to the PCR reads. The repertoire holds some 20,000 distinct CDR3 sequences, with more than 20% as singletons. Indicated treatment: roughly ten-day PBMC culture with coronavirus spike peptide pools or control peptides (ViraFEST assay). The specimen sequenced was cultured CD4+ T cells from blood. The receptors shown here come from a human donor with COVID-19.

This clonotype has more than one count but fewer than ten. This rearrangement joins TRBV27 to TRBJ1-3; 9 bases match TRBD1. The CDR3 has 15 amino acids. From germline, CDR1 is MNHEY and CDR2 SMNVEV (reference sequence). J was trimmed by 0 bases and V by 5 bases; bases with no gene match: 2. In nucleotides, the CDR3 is TGTGCCAGCAGTAGACAGGGGGTCTCTGGAAACACCATATATTTT. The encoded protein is CASSRQGVSGNTIYF.

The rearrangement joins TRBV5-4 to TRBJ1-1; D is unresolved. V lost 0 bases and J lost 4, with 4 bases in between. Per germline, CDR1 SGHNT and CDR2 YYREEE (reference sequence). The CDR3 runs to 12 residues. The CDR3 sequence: CASSLDSTEAFF. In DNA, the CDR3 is TGTGCCAGCAGCTTGGACAGCACTGAAGCTTTCTTT. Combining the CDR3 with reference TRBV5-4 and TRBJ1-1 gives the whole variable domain ETGVTQSPTHLIKTRGQQVTLRCSSQSGHNTVSWYQQALGQGPQFIFQYYREEENGRGNFPPRFSGLQFPNYSSELNVNALELDDSALYLCASSLDSTEAFFGQGTRLTVV.

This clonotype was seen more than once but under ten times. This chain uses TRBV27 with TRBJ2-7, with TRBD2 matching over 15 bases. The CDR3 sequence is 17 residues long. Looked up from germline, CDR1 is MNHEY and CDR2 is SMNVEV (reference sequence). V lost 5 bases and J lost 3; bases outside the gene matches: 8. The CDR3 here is CASSPRTSGGGSYEQYF. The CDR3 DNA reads TGTGCCAGCAGTCCAAGGACTAGCGGGGGGGGAAGCTACGAGCAGTACTTC.

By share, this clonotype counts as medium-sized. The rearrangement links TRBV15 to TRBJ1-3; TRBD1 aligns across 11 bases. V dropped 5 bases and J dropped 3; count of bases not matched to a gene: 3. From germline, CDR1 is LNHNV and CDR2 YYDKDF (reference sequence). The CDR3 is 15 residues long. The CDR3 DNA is TGTGCCACCAGCTGGGACAGGGGGAATGGAAACACCATATATTTT. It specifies CATSWDRGNGNTIYF.

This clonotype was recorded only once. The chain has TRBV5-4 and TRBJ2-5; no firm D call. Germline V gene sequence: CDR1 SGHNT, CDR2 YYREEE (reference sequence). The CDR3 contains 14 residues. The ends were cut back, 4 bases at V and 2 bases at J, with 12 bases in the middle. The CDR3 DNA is TGTGCCAGCAGCCTCCTGCGTGGTCAAGAGACCCAGTACTTC. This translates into CASSLLRGQETQYF.

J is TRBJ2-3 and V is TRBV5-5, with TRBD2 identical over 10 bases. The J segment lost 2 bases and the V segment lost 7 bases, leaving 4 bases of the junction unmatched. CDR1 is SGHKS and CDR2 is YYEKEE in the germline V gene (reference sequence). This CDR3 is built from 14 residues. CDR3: CASERGGLTDTQYF. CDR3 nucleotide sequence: TGTGCCAGCGAGCGGGGGGGCCTCACAGATACGCAGTATTTT.

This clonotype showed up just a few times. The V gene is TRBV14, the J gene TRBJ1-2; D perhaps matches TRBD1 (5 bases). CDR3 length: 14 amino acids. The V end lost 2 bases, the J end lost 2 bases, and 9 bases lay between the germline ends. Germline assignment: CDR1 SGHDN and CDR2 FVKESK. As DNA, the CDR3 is TGTGCCAGCAGCCAACTGGGGCCAAACTATGGCTACACCTTC. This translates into CASSQLGPNYGYTF.

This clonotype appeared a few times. CDR3 DNA sequence: TGTGCCAGCAGCGGATCGGGACAGAGCTTCACAGATACGCAGTATTTT. It translates to CASSGSGQSFTDTQYF. The gene calls are TRBV7-9 and TRBJ2-3; 7 bases fit TRBD1. V lost 5 bases, J lost 2 bases, and 10 bases stayed unmatched. This CDR3 spans 16 amino acids. The V gene's germline CDR1 is SEHNR and CDR2 FQNEAQ (reference sequence).

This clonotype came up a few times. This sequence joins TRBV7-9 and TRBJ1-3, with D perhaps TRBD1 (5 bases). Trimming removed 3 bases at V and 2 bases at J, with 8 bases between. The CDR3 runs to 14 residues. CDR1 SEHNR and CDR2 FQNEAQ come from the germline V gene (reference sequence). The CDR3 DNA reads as TGTGCCAGCAGCTTTGGGGGGGCTGGAAACACCATATATTTT. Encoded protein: CASSFGGAGNTIYF.

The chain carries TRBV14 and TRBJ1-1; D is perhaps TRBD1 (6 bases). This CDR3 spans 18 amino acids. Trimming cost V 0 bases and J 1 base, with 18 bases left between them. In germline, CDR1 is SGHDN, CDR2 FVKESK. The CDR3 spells CASSQESGTPRGNTEAFF. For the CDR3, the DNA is TGTGCCAGCAGCCAAGAGTCTGGGACACCGAGGGGGAACACTGAAGCTTTCTTT.

This CDR3 is CASSPTSGGARQETQYF. Written as DNA, the CDR3 is TGTGCCAGCAGCCCGACTAGCGGGGGGGCCCGCCAAGAGACCCAGTACTTC. The chain employs TRBV9 and TRBJ2-5, with 14 bases lining up with TRBD2. This CDR3 contains 17 residues. The germline V gene encodes CDR1 SGDLS and CDR2 YYNGEE. V dropped 4 bases and J dropped 1; count of bases not matched to a gene: 6.

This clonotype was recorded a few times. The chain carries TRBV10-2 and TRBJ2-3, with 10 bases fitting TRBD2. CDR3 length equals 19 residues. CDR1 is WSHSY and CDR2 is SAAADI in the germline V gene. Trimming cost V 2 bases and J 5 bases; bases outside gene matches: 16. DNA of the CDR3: TGCGCCAGCAGTGAGCCCGCCCTAGCGGGGGTCCCAGGAGGAGATACGCAGTATTTT. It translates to CASSEPALAGVPGGDTQYF.

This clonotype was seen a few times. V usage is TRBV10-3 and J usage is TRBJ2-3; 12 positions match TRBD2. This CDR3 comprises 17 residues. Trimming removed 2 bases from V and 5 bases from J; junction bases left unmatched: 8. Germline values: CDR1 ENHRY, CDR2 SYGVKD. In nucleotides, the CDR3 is TGTGCCATCAGTGAGATATTGGGACTAGCGGGTCGAGATACGCAGTATTTT. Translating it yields CAISEILGLAGRDTQYF.

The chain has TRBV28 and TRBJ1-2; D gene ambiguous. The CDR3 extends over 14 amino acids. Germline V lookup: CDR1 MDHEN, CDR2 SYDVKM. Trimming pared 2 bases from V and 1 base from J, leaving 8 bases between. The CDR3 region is CASSLVSGNYGYTF. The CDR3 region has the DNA TGTGCCAGCAGTTTAGTAAGTGGTAACTATGGCTACACCTTC.

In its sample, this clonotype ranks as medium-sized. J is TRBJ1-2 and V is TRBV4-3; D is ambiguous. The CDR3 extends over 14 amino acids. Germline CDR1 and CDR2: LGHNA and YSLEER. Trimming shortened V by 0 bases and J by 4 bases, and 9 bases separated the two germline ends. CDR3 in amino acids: CASSQDTRLYGYTF. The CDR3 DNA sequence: TGCGCCAGCAGCCAAGATACACGTCTCTATGGCTACACCTTC.

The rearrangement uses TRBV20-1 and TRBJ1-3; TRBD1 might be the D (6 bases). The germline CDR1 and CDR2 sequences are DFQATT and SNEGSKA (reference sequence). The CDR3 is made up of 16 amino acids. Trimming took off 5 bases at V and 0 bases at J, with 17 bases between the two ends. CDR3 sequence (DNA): TGCAGTGCTTATTACAGGGACGGGAACTCTGGAAACACCATATATTTT. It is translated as CSAYYRDGNSGNTIYF.

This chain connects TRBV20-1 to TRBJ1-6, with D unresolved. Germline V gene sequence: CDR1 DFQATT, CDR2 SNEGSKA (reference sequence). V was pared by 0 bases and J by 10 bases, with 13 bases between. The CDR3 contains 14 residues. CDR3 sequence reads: CSARDWPEGSPLHF. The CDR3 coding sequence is TGCAGTGCTAGAGATTGGCCGGAAGGATCACCCCTCCACTTT.

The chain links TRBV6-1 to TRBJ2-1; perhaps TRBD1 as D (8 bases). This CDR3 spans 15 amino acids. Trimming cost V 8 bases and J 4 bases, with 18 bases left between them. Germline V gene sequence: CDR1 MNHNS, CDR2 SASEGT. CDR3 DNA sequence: TGTGCCAGCCTGAAACAGGGGGGGAGGTACAATGAGCAGTTCTTC. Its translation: CASLKQGGRYNEQFF.

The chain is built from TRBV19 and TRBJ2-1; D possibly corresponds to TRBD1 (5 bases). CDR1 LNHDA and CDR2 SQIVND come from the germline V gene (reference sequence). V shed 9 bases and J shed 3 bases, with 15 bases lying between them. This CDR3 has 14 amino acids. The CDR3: CASPLGANYNEQFF. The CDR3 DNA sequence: TGTGCCAGCCCTCTAGGGGCGAACTACAATGAGCAGTTCTTC.

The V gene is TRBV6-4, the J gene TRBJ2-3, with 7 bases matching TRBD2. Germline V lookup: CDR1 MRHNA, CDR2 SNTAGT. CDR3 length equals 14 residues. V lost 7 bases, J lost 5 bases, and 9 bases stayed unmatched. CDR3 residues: CASTILARLDTQYF. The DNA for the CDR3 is TGTGCCAGCACCATACTAGCGCGCCTAGATACGCAGTATTTT.

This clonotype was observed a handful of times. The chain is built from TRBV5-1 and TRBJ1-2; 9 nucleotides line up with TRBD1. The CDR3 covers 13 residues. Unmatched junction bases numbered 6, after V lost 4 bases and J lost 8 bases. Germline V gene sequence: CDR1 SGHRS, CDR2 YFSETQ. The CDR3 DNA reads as TGCGCCAGCAGCCCACAGGGGGCCGGAGGCTACACCTTC. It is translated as CASSPQGAGGYTF.

The CDR3 here is CASSFARTSYEQYF. For the CDR3, the DNA is TGTGCCAGCAGTTTTGCCCGAACCTCCTACGAGCAGTACTTC. This chain uses TRBV27 with TRBJ2-7; D is unclear. Trimming took 3 bases from V and 0 from J, leaving 9 bases between them. This CDR3 is 14 amino acids long. Germline V gives CDR1 MNHEY, CDR2 SMNVEV (reference sequence).

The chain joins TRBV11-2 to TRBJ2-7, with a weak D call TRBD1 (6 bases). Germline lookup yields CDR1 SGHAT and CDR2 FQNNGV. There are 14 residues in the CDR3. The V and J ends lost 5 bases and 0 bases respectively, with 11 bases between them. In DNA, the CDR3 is TGTGCCAGCAGCAGAGCGGACAGCTCCTACGAGCAGTACTTC. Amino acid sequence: CASSRADSSYEQYF.

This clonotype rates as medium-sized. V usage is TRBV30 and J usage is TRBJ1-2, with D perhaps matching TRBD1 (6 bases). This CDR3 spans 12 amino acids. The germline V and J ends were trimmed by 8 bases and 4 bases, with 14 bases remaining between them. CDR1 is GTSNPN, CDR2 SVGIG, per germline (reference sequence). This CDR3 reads CAQGKGFYGYTF. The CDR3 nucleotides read TGTGCCCAGGGGAAGGGCTTCTATGGCTACACCTTC.

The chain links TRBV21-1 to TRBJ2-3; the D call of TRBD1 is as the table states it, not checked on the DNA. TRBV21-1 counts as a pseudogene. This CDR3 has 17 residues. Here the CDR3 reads CASSKRLGGTGTDTQYF. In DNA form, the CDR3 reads TGTGCCAGCAGCAAACGGTTAGGGGGGACAGGCACAGATACGCAGTATTTT.

CDR3 residues: CASLVPGTVTSGYTF. DNA for the CDR3: TGTGCCAGCCTCGTACCCGGGACAGTAACTAGTGGCTACACCTTC. The chain joins TRBV2 to TRBJ1-2; 7 bases align to TRBD1. The CDR3 loop spans 15 amino acids. Germline assignment: CDR1 SNHLY and CDR2 FYNNEI. V dropped 8 bases and J dropped 7; count of bases not matched to a gene: 16.

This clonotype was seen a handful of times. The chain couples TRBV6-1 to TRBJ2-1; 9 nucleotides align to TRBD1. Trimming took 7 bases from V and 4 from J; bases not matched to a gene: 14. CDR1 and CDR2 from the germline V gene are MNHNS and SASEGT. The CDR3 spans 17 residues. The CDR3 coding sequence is TGTGCCAGCACCGAAATCGCCGGGACAGGGAAATACAATGAGCAGTTCTTC. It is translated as CASTEIAGTGKYNEQFF.

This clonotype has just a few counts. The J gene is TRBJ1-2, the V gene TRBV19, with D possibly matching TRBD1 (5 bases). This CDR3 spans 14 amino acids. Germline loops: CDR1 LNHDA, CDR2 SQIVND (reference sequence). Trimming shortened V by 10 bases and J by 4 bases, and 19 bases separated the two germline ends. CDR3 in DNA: TGTGCCACAACCCAGGGTGATTCTACCTATGGCTACACCTTC. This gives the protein CATTQGDSTYGYTF.

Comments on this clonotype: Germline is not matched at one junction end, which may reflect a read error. The CDR3 loop reads CASGLRRNTEAFF. The CDR3 DNA is TGTGCCAGCGGCTTACGAAGGAACACTGAAGCTTTCTTT. The chain has TRBV7-6 and TRBJ1-1; D unresolved. The CDR3 is 13 residues long. Germline V lookup: CDR1 SGHVS, CDR2 FNYEAQ.

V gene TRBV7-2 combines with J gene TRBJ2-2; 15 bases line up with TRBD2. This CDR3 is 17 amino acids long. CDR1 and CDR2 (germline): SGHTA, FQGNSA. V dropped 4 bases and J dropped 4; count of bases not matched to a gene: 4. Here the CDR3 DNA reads TGTGCCAGCAGCTGGACTAGCGGGGGGGCAGGCACCGGGGAGCTGTTTTTT. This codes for CASSWTSGGAGTGELFF.

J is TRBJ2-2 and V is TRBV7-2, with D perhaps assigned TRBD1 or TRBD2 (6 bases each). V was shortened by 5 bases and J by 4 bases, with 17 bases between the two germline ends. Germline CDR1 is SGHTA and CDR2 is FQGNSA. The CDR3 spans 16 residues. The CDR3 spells CASSPQLGGSTGELFF. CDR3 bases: TGTGCCAGCAGCCCCCAACTCGGGGGCTCCACCGGGGAGCTGTTTTTT.

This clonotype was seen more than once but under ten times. This CDR3 reads CASSLRGTSGAEQFF. The DNA of the CDR3 is TGTGCCAGCAGCTTACGGGGGACTAGCGGCGCCGAGCAGTTCTTC. The V and J genes are TRBV7-2 and TRBJ2-1; the match to TRBD2 covers 11 bases. V gave up 2 bases and J gave up 10 bases; unmatched junction bases: 7. The CDR3 totals 15 residues. From germline, CDR1 is SGHTA and CDR2 FQGNSA.